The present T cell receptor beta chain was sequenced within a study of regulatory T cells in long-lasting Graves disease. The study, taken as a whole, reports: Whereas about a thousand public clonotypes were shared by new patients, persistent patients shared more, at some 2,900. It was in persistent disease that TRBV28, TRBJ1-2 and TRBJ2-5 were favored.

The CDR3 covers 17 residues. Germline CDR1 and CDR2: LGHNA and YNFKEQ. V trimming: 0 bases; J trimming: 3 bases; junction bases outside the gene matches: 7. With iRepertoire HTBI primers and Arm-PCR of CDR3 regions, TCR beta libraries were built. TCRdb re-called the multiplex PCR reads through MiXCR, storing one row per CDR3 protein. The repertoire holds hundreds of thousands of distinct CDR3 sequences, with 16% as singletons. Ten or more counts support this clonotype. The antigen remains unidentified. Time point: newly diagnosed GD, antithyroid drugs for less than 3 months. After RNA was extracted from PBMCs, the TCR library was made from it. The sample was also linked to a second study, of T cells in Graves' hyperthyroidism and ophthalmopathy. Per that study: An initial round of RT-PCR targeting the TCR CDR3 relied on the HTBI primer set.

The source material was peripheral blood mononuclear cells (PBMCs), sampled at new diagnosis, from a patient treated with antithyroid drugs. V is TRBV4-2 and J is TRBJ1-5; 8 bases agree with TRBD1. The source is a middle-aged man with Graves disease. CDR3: CASSQDGRTGYNQPQHF. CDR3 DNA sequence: TGTGCCAGCAGCCAAGATGGGAGGACAGGGTACAATCAGCCCCAGCATTTT.